Listed below are T cell receptor beta chains from one sample, sequenced in a study of cytomegalovirus exposure and HLA in healthy donors. Profiling relied on immunoSEQ multiplex PCR, and the TCRdb table lists in-frame clones only, not all of them. The sample consists of about 150,000 clones, 82% of them appearing once. Sequencing was performed on PBMCs. The source is a woman aged 45-65 years in good health and CMV-seropositive. Each CDR3 is given with its conserved first and last residue. Each record gives: J gene, CDR3 length, D gene, V gene, clone size, CDR3 DNA, CDR3 protein. The D gene is left open where the match is weak. Clone size, where shown, is once, few, many, or a class for clones that have expanded.

TRBJ2-3,15,TRBD2,TRBV6-6,-,TGTGCCAGCAGCCCTAGCGGGGGGGCCCCAGATACGCAGTATTTT,CASSPSGGAPDTQYF
TRBJ2-1,16,TRBD2,TRBV30,-,TGTGCCTGGAGTGAGGATTCGTCTAGCGGTTACAATGAGCAGTTCTTC,CAWSEDSSSGYNEQFF
TRBJ1-5,13,-,TRBV6-1,-,TGTGCCAGCAGTGGGACAGTTACTCAGCCCCAGCATTTT,CASSGTVTQPQHF
TRBJ1-2,15,TRBD1,TRBV4-1,-,TGCGCCAGCAGCCAGACAGGGGCCAGGGGTAATGGCTACACCTTC,CASSQTGARGNGYTF
TRBJ2-1,19,TRBD1,TRBV30,-,TGTGCCGGGGCTATGGCCGGGGGACAGGGGGGTAGGTCCTACAATGAGCAGTTCTTC,CAGAMAGGQGGRSYNEQFF
TRBJ2-7,13,-,TRBV5-1,once,TGCGCCAGCAGTTCCCCGTTAGCTCGCGAGCAGTACTTC,CASSSPLAREQYF
TRBJ1-3,17,-,TRBV7-6,few,TGTGCCAGCAGCTTAGAGCACCGGGGGGCCGGTGGAAACACCATATATTTT,CASSLEHRGAGGNTIYF
TRBJ2-3,16,-,TRBV5-1,-,TGCGCCAGCGTTCCAGGCAGGGGCATAAGCACAGATACGCAGTATTTT,CASVPGRGISTDTQYF
TRBJ1-2,14,TRBD1,TRBV6-4,-,TGTGCCAGCAAGGCGGACAGGGGGTCCTATGGCTACACCTTC,CASKADRGSYGYTF
TRBJ2-1,16,TRBD2,TRBV5-1,-,TGCGCCAGCAGCTTGGAGGCTAGCGGGGGAAACAATGAGCAGTTCTTC,CASSLEASGGNNEQFF
TRBJ2-1,16,TRBD2,TRBV6-5,-,TGTGCCAGCAGTTTTGGAGGGACTAGCGTATGGGATGAGCAGTTCTTC,CASSFGGTSVWDEQFF
TRBJ2-6,19,-,TRBV1,-,TGCACCAGCAGCCAAGATTCGGGACTAGCGGTCTCTGGGGCCAACGTCCTGACTTTC,CTSSQDSGLAVSGANVLTF
TRBJ2-7,15,TRBD1,TRBV27,-,TGTGCCAGCAGTTTAGGGACAGGGATAGGCTACGAGCAGTACTTC,CASSLGTGIGYEQYF
TRBJ1-5,15,-,TRBV18,-,TGTGCCAGCTCACTAAATCAGGGTAACAATCAGCCCCAGCATTTT,CASSLNQGNNQPQHF
TRBJ2-3,14,TRBD2,TRBV2,few,TGTGCCAGCAAGGAGCGGGGGACCACAGATACGCAGTATTTT,CASKERGTTDTQYF
TRBJ2-1,13,TRBD2,TRBV6-6,-,TGTGCCAGCCGGGCCGGGGGGACGAATGAGCAGTTCTTC,CASRAGGTNEQFF
TRBJ1-2,13,TRBD1,TRBV25-1,-,TGTGCCAGCAGTGGGGGACAGGGGCGCGGCTACACCTTC,CASSGGQGRGYTF
TRBJ1-2,12,TRBD1,TRBV7-2,-,TGTGCCAGCAGCTTAACAGGGGTTGGCTACACCTTC,CASSLTGVGYTF
TRBJ2-1,13,-,TRBV6-1,-,TGTGCCAGCAAACCCCCCCCCTGCGATGAGCAGTTCTTC,CASKPPPCDEQFF
TRBJ1-1,14,-,TRBV5-5,-,TGTGCCAGCAGCTTGGCTAGGTCCGACACTGAAGCTTTCTTT,CASSLARSDTEAFF
TRBJ1-1,12,-,TRBV19,-,TGTGCCAGTAGTACGGGTCCTACTGAAGCTTTCTTT,CASSTGPTEAFF
TRBJ1-1,14,-,TRBV5-6,few,TGTGCCAGCAGCTTGGTTGGGGCAGGGACTGAAGCTTTCTTT,CASSLVGAGTEAFF
TRBJ2-7,13,-,TRBV7-2,few,TGTGCCAGCAGACACGACAATTTCTACGAGCAGTACTTC,CASRHDNFYEQYF
TRBJ1-6,15,TRBD1,TRBV28,-,TGTGCCAGCAGTCCCTCGACAGGGGAGAATTCACTCCTCCACTTT,CASSPSTGENSLLHF
TRBJ1-6,13,-,TRBV2,-,TGTGCCAGCTCAGACAGGTCTAATTCACCCCTCCACTTT,CASSDRSNSPLHF
TRBJ1-1,12,-,TRBV29-1,-,TGCAGCGTAGCCGGGAAGAACACTGAAGCTTTCTTT,CSVAGKNTEAFF
TRBJ2-1,15,TRBD2,TRBV10-3,-,TGTGCCATCAGTGAGTCGGGGGGGGTCTACAATGAGCAGTTCTTC,CAISESGGVYNEQFF
TRBJ1-1,14,-,TRBV9,-,TGTGCCAGCAGCCCGGGTCCCCCCGGGGCTGAAGCTTTCTTT,CASSPGPPGAEAFF
TRBJ2-7,11,-,TRBV18,-,TGTGCCAGCTCATACGGGGGCGAGCAGTACTTC,CASSYGGEQYF
TRBJ2-7,13,TRBD1,TRBV5-4,-,TGTGCCAGCAGCCCCCGGGACAGCTACGAGCAGTACTTC,CASSPRDSYEQYF
TRBJ2-2,15,TRBD1,TRBV5-6,-,TGTGCCAGCAGCTCGGGACAGATGAACACCGGGGAGCTGTTTTTT,CASSSGQMNTGELFF
TRBJ2-2,15,-,TRBV7-8,-,TGTGCCAGCAGCTTGCAGGGTCGCAGCACCGGGGAGCTGTTTTTT,CASSLQGRSTGELFF
TRBJ2-5,15,TRBD1,TRBV5-4,-,TGTGCCAGCAGCTTGGTTGGGACAGGGGGAGAGACCCAGTACTTC,CASSLVGTGGETQYF
TRBJ2-2,15,TRBD1,TRBV7-6,-,TGTGCCAGCAGCTCTTCCGGGACAGCCGCCGGGGAGCTGTTTTTT,CASSSSGTAAGELFF
TRBJ1-3,17,TRBD1,TRBV7-6,-,TGTGCCAGCAGCTCGCCCGGGACAGGGGTCTCTGGAAACACCATATATTTT,CASSSPGTGVSGNTIYF
TRBJ2-1,14,TRBD2,TRBV6-1,-,TGTGCCAGCCAGGTTGGGACTAGCTTTCATGAGCAGTTCTTC,CASQVGTSFHEQFF
TRBJ1-2,18,-,TRBV4-3,-,TGCGCCAGCAGCCAAGGCTTTGTAGCGGGTCAAGGGGACTATGGCTACACCTTC,CASSQGFVAGQGDYGYTF
TRBJ1-3,14,-,TRBV5-1,-,TGCGCCAGCAGCTTGGAGCAGGCTGGAAACACCATATATTTT,CASSLEQAGNTIYF
TRBJ2-1,18,TRBD2,TRBV7-2,-,TGTGCCAGCAGCTACTCCCTACTAGCGGGAGAGATCTACAATGAGCAGTTCTTC,CASSYSLLAGEIYNEQFF
TRBJ1-1,13,-,TRBV19,few,TGTGCCAGTAGTACCTACAGGAACACTGAAGCTTTCTTT,CASSTYRNTEAFF
TRBJ1-5,16,-,TRBV19,-,TGTGCCAGTAGTATCCCCGACATGGGTAGCAATCAGCCCCAGCATTTT,CASSIPDMGSNQPQHF
TRBJ2-2,18,-,TRBV7-9,-,TGTGCCAGCAGCTTAGTGATAGGAGGAAACAAGAACACCGGGGAGCTGTTTTTT,CASSLVIGGNKNTGELFF
TRBJ1-1,13,-,TRBV10-1,-,TGCGCCAGCAGGGCCGCCCCGGGGACTGAAGCTTTCTTT,CASRAAPGTEAFF
TRBJ2-2,15,-,TRBV5-1,-,TGCGCCAGCAGCTTTACGGGGGTGGACACCGGGGAGCTGTTTTTT,CASSFTGVDTGELFF